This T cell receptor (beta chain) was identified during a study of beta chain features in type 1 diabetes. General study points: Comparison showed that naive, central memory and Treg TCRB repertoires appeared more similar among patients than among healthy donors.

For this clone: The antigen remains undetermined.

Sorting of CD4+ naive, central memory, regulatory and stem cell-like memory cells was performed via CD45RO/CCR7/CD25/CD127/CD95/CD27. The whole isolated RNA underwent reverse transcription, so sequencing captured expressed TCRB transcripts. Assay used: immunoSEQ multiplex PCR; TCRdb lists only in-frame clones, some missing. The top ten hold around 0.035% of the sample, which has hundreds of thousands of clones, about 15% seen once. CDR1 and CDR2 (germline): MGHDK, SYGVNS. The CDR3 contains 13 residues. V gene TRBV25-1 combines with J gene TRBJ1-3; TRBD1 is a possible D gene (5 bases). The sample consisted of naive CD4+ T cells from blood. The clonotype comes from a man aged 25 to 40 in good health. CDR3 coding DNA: TGTGCTACCGGGGGGATCTCTGGAAACACCATATATTTT. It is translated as CATGGISGNTIYF.